This T cell receptor beta chain was sequenced in a study of CD8+CD57+ T cells in acquired aplastic anemia. The TCR beta profiling, which covered VDJ combination and CDR3 sequence, was carried out using genomic DNA as the template. One entry per CDR3 protein, called by TCRdb with MiXCR from the reads. The table lists 80,000 to 100,000 distinct CDR3 sequences, around 68% of them singletons. This CDR3 spans 15 amino acids. V was pared by 2 bases and J by 3 bases, with 14 bases between. Germline V gene data show CDR1 as SGHDT and CDR2 as YYEEEE. For sequencing, patients were chosen who had shown expansion of CD8+CD57+ cells by flow cytometry.

The V call is TRBV5-6, the J call TRBJ1-2, with D perhaps TRBD1 (6 bases). This receptor was obtained from a human donor with aplastic anemia. The source material was sorted CD4+, CD8+, or CD8+CD57+ T cells (not recorded which) from PBMCs. CDR3 protein: CASSLTPGDYYGYTF. The CDR3, as DNA: TGTGCCAGCAGCTTAACTCCAGGGGACTACTATGGCTACACCTTC.